A single sample is the source of the 17 T cell receptor beta chains below, sequenced in a study of cytomegalovirus exposure and HLA in healthy donors (dated by TCRdb to 2015 to 2018). Library construction relied on the immunoSEQ multiplex PCR assay. For the multiplex PCR, a mixture combining 60 forward primers for TCR Vbeta segments and 13 reverse primers for TCR Jbeta segments was used. TCRdb obtained this table from immuneACCESS and retained in-frame rearrangements with V and J assigned. These tables miss some clones; where compared with another copy, unresolved V genes account for less than half of the shortfall, and the remainder is unexplained. The sample table shows about 190,000 clones, and approximately 82% are seen once. The leading ten clones occupy 2.2% of the sample. The specimen was PBMCs. These receptors were obtained from a woman in her twenties or thirties in good health and CMV-seronegative.

V gene TRBV5-1 combines with J gene TRBJ1-2, with TRBD1 identical over 9 bases. Germline V gene sequence: CDR1 SGHRS, CDR2 YFSETQ. With V trimmed by 4 bases and J by 0 bases, 7 bases remained unmatched. CDR3 length equals 16 residues. The CDR3 loop reads CASSPLQGAPNYGYTF. The CDR3 bases are TGCGCCAGCAGCCCGTTACAGGGGGCGCCTAACTATGGCTACACCTTC.

This clone was recorded only once. The chain employs TRBV28 and TRBJ2-3; D might be TRBD2 (6 bases). This CDR3 is 14 amino acids long. V was cut by 5 bases and J by 4 bases, with 13 bases left in between. The germline CDR1 and CDR2 sequences are MDHEN and SYDVKM. The CDR3 is CASSPLAFPDTQYF. The CDR3 DNA reads as TGTGCCAGCAGTCCGCTAGCGTTCCCAGATACGCAGTATTTT.

This chain links TRBV9 with TRBJ2-7; TRBD1 agrees at 8 bases. V was pared by 3 bases and J by 5 bases, with 7 bases of the junction left unmatched. CDR3 length: 14 residues. CDR1 is SGDLS, CDR2 YYNGEE, per germline. The CDR3 DNA reads TGTGCCAGCAGCGGGGACAGGCCGGATCACGAGCAGTACTTC. Its translation is CASSGDRPDHEQYF.

This clone was detected only once. The chain is built from TRBV28 and TRBJ1-2; 7 positions agree with TRBD1. This CDR3 region has 12 residues. V was pared by 6 bases and J by 12 bases, with 10 bases of the junction left unmatched. CDR1 MDHEN and CDR2 SYDVKM come from the germline V gene. CDR3 region: CASSNTQGGNTF. The DNA for the CDR3 is TGTGCCAGCAGCAATACCCAGGGGGGCAACACCTTC.

The V and J genes are TRBV5-1 and TRBJ2-3, with TRBD1 as a possible D gene (7 bases). Germline loops: CDR1 SGHRS, CDR2 YFSETQ. This CDR3 comprises 19 residues. Trimming removed 0 bases at V and 5 bases at J, with 25 bases between. The CDR3 region is CASSLGRDSRNVQGDTQYF. The CDR3 nucleotides are TGCGCCAGCAGCTTGGGGAGGGACAGTCGAAACGTGCAGGGAGATACGCAGTATTTT.

The rearrangement uses TRBV7-2 and TRBJ1-5, with TRBD1 identical over 8 bases. The CDR3 length is 14 residues. CDR1 is SGHTA, CDR2 FQGNSA, per germline. Trimming removed 4 bases from V and 6 bases from J; junction bases left unmatched: 5. The CDR3 DNA reads TGTGCCAGCAGCTCCGGACAGGGTACTCAGCCCCAGCATTTT. The encoded protein is CASSSGQGTQPQHF.

V and J are TRBV11-1 and TRBJ2-5, with D perhaps TRBD2 (5 bases). This CDR3 is built from 15 residues. Per germline, CDR1 SGHAT and CDR2 FQDESV (reference sequence). The V and J ends lost 5 bases and 5 bases respectively, with 18 bases between them. The CDR3 spells CASSETSSKLETQYF. CDR3 bases: TGTGCCAGCAGCGAAACTAGTAGTAAACTCGAGACCCAGTACTTC.

Details on this clone: A read error may account for a junction end that differs from germline. The rearrangement joins TRBV7-7 to TRBJ2-3, with TRBD2 matching 9 bases. The CDR3 is 18 amino acids. CDR1 is SSHAT and CDR2 is FNYEAQ in the germline V gene (reference sequence). In DNA, the CDR3 is TGTGCTAGCAGCTTCGGGCCGCAAGTAGCGGGAGCCACAGATACGCAGTATTTT. Protein: CASSFGPQVAGATDTQYF. Full variable domain (rest looked up from reference TRBV7-7 and TRBJ2-3): GAGVSQSPRYKVTKRGQDVTLRCDPISSHATLYWYQQALGQGPEFLTYFNYEAQPDKSGLPSDRFSAERPEGSISTLTIQRTEQRDSAMYRCASSFGPQVAGATDTQYFGPGTRLTVL.

The V and J genes are TRBV6-6 and TRBJ2-1; D gene ambiguous. The CDR3 loop spans 14 amino acids. CDR1 is MNHNY, CDR2 SVGAGI, per germline (reference sequence). Trimming left V 5 bases short and J 6 bases short, with 14 bases between. CDR3 nucleotide sequence: TGTGCCAGCAGTAAAAATCGAGGAGTCAATGAGCAGTTCTTC. Translation: CASSKNRGVNEQFF.

This clone came up a few times. The CDR3 DNA reads TGTGCCAGCAGCCATGGGTCGGGACAGGGAGACGAGCAGTACTTC. Its translation is CASSHGSGQGDEQYF. The rearrangement links TRBV4-2 to TRBJ2-7, with TRBD1 matching over 9 bases. The ends lost 3 bases at V and 5 bases at J; junction bases unmatched: 8. CDR3 length: 15 residues. Germline V gives CDR1 LGHNA, CDR2 YNFKEQ.

In its sample, this clone was seen once. This chain uses TRBV5-4 with TRBJ2-5; 9 nucleotides agree with TRBD2. CDR1 and CDR2 from the germline V gene are SGHNT and YYREEE (reference sequence). The CDR3 loop spans 16 amino acids. J lost 2 bases, V lost 1 base, and 6 bases had no gene match. This chain's CDR3 is CASSLLASGDQETQYF. Here the CDR3 DNA reads TGTGCCAGCAGCTTGTTGGCTAGCGGGGATCAAGAGACCCAGTACTTC.

V gene TRBV5-1 combines with J gene TRBJ2-5; 8 bases line up with TRBD1. Germline V gene data show CDR1 as SGHRS and CDR2 as YFSETQ. The CDR3 spans 15 residues. Trimming took 3 bases from V and 5 from J; bases not matched to a gene: 9. The DNA for the CDR3 is TGCGCCAGCAGCTCCTCAGGGGGCGCATGGGAGACCCAGTACTTC. Protein product: CASSSSGGAWETQYF.

Notes on this clone: An end of the junction does not agree with germline; a read error may underlie this. The chain employs TRBV19 and TRBJ1-2; D is unclear. This CDR3 region has 9 residues. Per germline, CDR1 LNHDA and CDR2 SQIVND (reference sequence). CDR3 loop: CASGEAAVF. CDR3 DNA sequence: TGTGCCAGTGGCGAGGCTGCAGTATTC.

The chain links TRBV27 to TRBJ1-2; D is possibly TRBD1 (6 bases). Deletions cut 5 bases from V and 6 bases from J, with 7 bases between. This CDR3 spans 11 amino acids. CDR1 MNHEY and CDR2 SMNVEV come from the germline V gene (reference sequence). CDR3 amino acids: CASSTGNGYTF. CDR3 DNA sequence: TGTGCCAGCAGTACAGGGAATGGCTACACCTTC.

This clone occurred a few times. V and J are TRBV7-7 and TRBJ2-7; D is ambiguous. This CDR3 has 14 residues. V was trimmed by 1 base and J by 5 bases, leaving 12 bases between them. Germline lookup yields CDR1 SSHAT and CDR2 FNYEAQ (reference sequence). In nucleotides, the CDR3 is TGTGCCAGCAGCTTAGACCCTACAGATGACGAGCAGTACTTC. Protein: CASSLDPTDDEQYF.

The chain employs TRBV28 and TRBJ2-5; the match to TRBD1 covers 12 bases. The tail of the sequence fits TRBJ2-7 better, so the J call may be wrong. This CDR3 spans 16 amino acids. CDR1 MDHEN and CDR2 SYDVKM come from the germline V gene. The CDR3 reads CASSLLGQGARYEQYF. The CDR3 bases are TGTGCCAGCAGTTTATTGGGACAGGGGGCACGTTACGAGCAGTACTTC.

V and J are TRBV28 and TRBJ2-3; TRBD2 matches at 11 bases. Germline loops: CDR1 MDHEN, CDR2 SYDVKM. V was pared by 5 bases and J by 2 bases, with 9 bases of the junction left unmatched. This CDR3 has 17 residues. This CDR3 is CASSLSLAGVSTDTQYF. CDR3 sequence (DNA): TGTGCCAGCAGTCTCTCACTAGCGGGAGTATCCACAGATACGCAGTATTTT.